The text below deals with one T cell receptor beta chain. Its specific antigen is unknown. No clone much larger than this one lies a single base away; base qualities are absent. In the germline V gene (reference sequence), CDR1 corresponds to GTSNPN and CDR2 to SVGIG. The CDR3 measures 13 amino acids from cysteine to phenylalanine. The CDR3 DNA has 39 bases and is translated from base 1. V and J are truncated by 0 bases and 8 bases respectively, leaving an intervening sequence of 13 bases. The library was obtained by RT-PCR. TCRdb lists the instrument as Illumina HiSeq 2500. The public reads were reanalyzed by TCRdb: fastp trimming at Q25, MiXCR alignment, in-frame beta chains only. Each record represents a unique CDR3 protein, reported with the most common genes and DNA among its rows. The sample profile shows 500,000 to 550,000 distinct CDR3 sequences; more than 7% of them were found once. Around 13% of the sample belongs to the ten largest clones.

This sample is drawn from a study of response to subunit inactivated influenza vaccine (dated by TCRdb to the late 2010s). Regarding the complete study: Deep quantitative T cell receptor repertoire profiling was used in the study to track responses to a trivalent subunit inactivated influenza vaccine.

General conclusions and limits of the study: According to the authors, only a limited number of new T cells may be recruited by each seasonal influenza vaccination.

This receptor chain uses TRBV30 and TRBJ1-2, with TRBD1 perhaps the D gene, on 6 matching bases. This receptor was obtained from a man aged 45 to 75 who received an inactivated influenza vaccine. Donor details come from another sample of the same person, matched by shared clones. Material: PBMCs from blood, obtained less than 30 months after vaccination. CDR3 sequence: CAWSVEVGGGYTF. The DNA is TGTGCCTGGAGTGTAGAAGTGGGGGGCGGCTACACCTTC.